The rows below give T cell receptor beta chains drawn from one sample of a study of cytomegalovirus exposure and HLA in healthy donors. Using immunoSEQ multiplex PCR, the repertoire was profiled, and TCRdb retains in-frame clones only, with some absent. The repertoire holds more than 100,000 clones, with 60% to 80% as singletons. The sequenced sample was PBMCs. These TCRs come from a man aged 45-60 years in good health and CMV-seropositive. Both conserved end residues are part of each CDR3. D genes are given only for firm matches. Not all rows give a size; the values are once, few, many and, for expanded clones, a class.

clone size	J gene	D gene	V gene	CDR3 DNA	CDR3 protein
-	TRBJ2-7	TRBD1	TRBV10-3	TGTGCCACGGGGGGACAGGGGGAATCCTACGAGCAGTACTTC	CATGGQGESYEQYF
-	TRBJ2-5	TRBD2	TRBV5-8	TGTGCCAGCAGCTTGAAAGGACTAGCGCTCGAGACCCAGTACTTC	CASSLKGLALETQYF
-	TRBJ2-1	-	TRBV5-1	TGCGCCAGCAGCCACGGGACAACCAACTACAATGAGCAGTTCTTC	CASSHGTTNYNEQFF
-	TRBJ2-1	-	TRBV7-3	TGTGCCAGCAGCTTAAGCGGGGAGATTCTCGATGAGCAGTTCTTC	CASSLSGEILDEQFF
-	TRBJ2-7	-	TRBV11-2	TGTGCCAGCAGCCGGGGAGGCGAAGCGCACTACGAGCAGTACTTC	CASSRGGEAHYEQYF
few	TRBJ1-2	TRBD1	TRBV30	TGTGCCTGGAGTCACACCGGGACAGGGCAGGGCTACACCTTC	CAWSHTGTGQGYTF
-	TRBJ2-2	-	TRBV7-9	TGTGCCAGCAGCACCGGGACTCAGAACACCGGGGAGCTGTTTTTT	CASSTGTQNTGELFF
-	TRBJ2-7	TRBD2	TRBV2	TGTGCCAGCAGAAAGGCCGACAGGGTACTAGCGGGAGGGCCTGTCCCCAACTACGAGCAGTACTTC	CASRKADRVLAGGPVPNYEQYF
-	TRBJ2-2	TRBD1	TRBV7-3	TGTGCCAGCAGCTTTACAGGGGAAACCGGGGAGCTGTTTTTT	CASSFTGETGELFF
-	TRBJ1-5	TRBD1	TRBV7-2	TGTGCCAGCAGCCCCGGGACAGTTAGCAATCAGCCCCAGCATTTT	CASSPGTVSNQPQHF
-	TRBJ2-6	TRBD2	TRBV6-4	TGTGCCAGCAGTGACCAAAGACTAGCGGGAGTAGGGTCCTCTGGGGCCAACGTCCTGACTTTC	CASSDQRLAGVGSSGANVLTF
-	TRBJ2-5	TRBD2	TRBV6-1	TGTGCCTCGAGGAGTCCTAGCGGGAGGGAAGAGCAGTACTTC	CASRSPSGREEQYF
-	TRBJ2-1	TRBD2	TRBV9	TGTGCCAGCAGCGTAGGACTAGCGGTGTACAATGAGCAGTTCTTC	CASSVGLAVYNEQFF
-	TRBJ2-1	-	TRBV2	TGTGCCAGCACCCCGACAAGCATCAGGTACAATGAGCAGTTCTTC	CASTPTSIRYNEQFF
once	TRBJ1-4	-	TRBV6-6	TGTGCCAGCAGTTACTCAGCGGCCGAGGAAGAAAAACTGTTTTTT	CASSYSAAEEEKLFF
-	TRBJ2-3	TRBD2	TRBV4-2	TGTGCCAGCAGCCAATTTACTCTGCGGGAGTCCGCAGATACGCAGTATTTT	CASSQFTLRESADTQYF
-	TRBJ2-3	TRBD2	TRBV27	TGTGCCAGCAGTTTAATCCGGGCGGGAGGCACAGATACGCAGTATTTT	CASSLIRAGGTDTQYF
-	TRBJ2-7	-	TRBV15	TGTGCCACCAGCAGAGGAGTGCAGGCAGCCGACGAGCAGTACTTC	CATSRGVQAADEQYF
-	TRBJ2-3	TRBD2	TRBV15	TGTGCCACCAGCAGAGACGCACACGGGGGGGCCGGTACGCAGTATTTT	CATSRDAHGGAGTQYF
few	TRBJ1-5	-	TRBV30	TGTGCCTGGAGCGCGGACACAAATCAGCCCCAGCATTTT	CAWSADTNQPQHF
-	TRBJ2-3	-	TRBV10-2	TGCGCCAGCAGTGAGCTTTTTACTAGCACAGATACGCAGTATTTT	CASSELFTSTDTQYF
-	TRBJ2-5	-	TRBV15	TGTGCCACCAGCAGAGATCTGAGCGGGACCCAGTACTTC	CATSRDLSGTQYF
-	TRBJ2-7	-	TRBV28	TGTGCCAGCACCTCCGGGTCTGGAGCGAATTTCGACGACGAGCAGTACTTC	CASTSGSGANFDDEQYF
-	TRBJ2-7	TRBD2	TRBV6-1	TGTGCCAGCAACCCAGCGGGAGGGCCCTCCGAGCAGTACTTC	CASNPAGGPSEQYF
once	TRBJ2-7	TRBD2	TRBV7-2	TGTGCCAGCAGCTTTGGCGGGAGGAACTCCTACGAGCAGTACTTC	CASSFGGRNSYEQYF
-	TRBJ1-2	TRBD1	TRBV19	TGTGCCAGTAGTATGTCCGGGACAGGGGACTATGGCTACACCTTC	CASSMSGTGDYGYTF
-	TRBJ2-1	TRBD1	TRBV15	TGTGCCACCAGCAGAGTGAAGGGGACAGGTCACAATGAGCAGTTCTTC	CATSRVKGTGHNEQFF
few	TRBJ2-1	-	TRBV7-2	TGTGCCAGCAGCCGAAGGCGGGAAACCAATGAGCAGTTCTTC	CASSRRRETNEQFF
-	TRBJ2-5	-	TRBV4-1	TGCGCCAGCAGCCGACTCCCACTTACAGGGTTTGAAGAGACCCAGTACTTC	CASSRLPLTGFEETQYF
-	TRBJ2-7	TRBD2	TRBV7-8	TGTGCCAGCAGCATACTAGCGACAGACTTCTCCTACGAGCAGTACTTC	CASSILATDFSYEQYF
-	TRBJ2-3	TRBD1	TRBV5-1	TGCGCCAGCAGCTTGAACCGGGACAGCGATAGCACAGATACGCAGTATTTT	CASSLNRDSDSTDTQYF